This TCR beta chain derives from a study of blood T cell repertoires in COVID-19. Study summary: T cells, B-cell-depleted T cells, or PBMCs provided the cDNA or gDNA that served as material.

The table lists this clone with a few counts. This CDR3 comprises 17 residues. The J segment lost 2 bases and the V segment lost 1 base, leaving 5 bases of the junction unmatched. Germline V gene sequence: CDR1 LGHDT, CDR2 YNNKEL (reference sequence). Per the authors' pipeline: Amplification of reference gene primers was used by the study to estimate nucleated cell counts. Method: immunoSEQ multiplex PCR; TCRdb's copy keeps in-frame clones and lacks some. The V and J calls and clone size are taken from that table; D and trimming were inferred from the DNA. The repertoire holds 350,000 to 400,000 clones, with roughly 87% as singletons. Participants' own reports of clinical history determined their cohort assignment. In Cohort 3, a recovered donor had either two negative PCRs, clearance, or symptom resolution.

This sequence originates from a woman in her twenties or thirties who had recovered from COVID-19. The sample was PBMCs or T cells enriched from blood (not recorded which). The chain combines TRBV3-1 (or the pseudogene TRBV3-2) with TRBJ2-3; TRBD2 matches 11 bases. Written as DNA, the CDR3 is TGTGCCAGCAGCCAAGTTAGCGGGGGGGCATCCACAGATACGCAGTATTTT. This translates into CASSQVSGGASTDTQYF.